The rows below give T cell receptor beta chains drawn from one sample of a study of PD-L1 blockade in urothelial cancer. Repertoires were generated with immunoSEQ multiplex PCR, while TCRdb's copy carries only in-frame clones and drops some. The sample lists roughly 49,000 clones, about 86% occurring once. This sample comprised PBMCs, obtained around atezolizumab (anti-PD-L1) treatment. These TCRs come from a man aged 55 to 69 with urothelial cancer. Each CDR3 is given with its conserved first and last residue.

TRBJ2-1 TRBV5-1 CASSLVGLAGVPEQFF
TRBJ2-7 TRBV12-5 CASGLSRQEPSYEQYF
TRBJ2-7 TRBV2 CASSEAPSGTYEQYF
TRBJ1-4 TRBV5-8 CASSRRTGEGEKLFF
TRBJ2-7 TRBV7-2 CASSLALPGLAGAKYYEQYF
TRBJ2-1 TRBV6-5 CASRPPGLAGREQFF
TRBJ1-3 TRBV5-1 CASSLDLSGNTIYF
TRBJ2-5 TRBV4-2 CASSPSGPWQETQYF
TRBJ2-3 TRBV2 CASNLRGQAKTYTDTQYF
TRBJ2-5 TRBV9 CASSVGLAGGEGETQYF
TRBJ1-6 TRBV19 CATKTGTSNSPLHF
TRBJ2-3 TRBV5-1 CASSLGSTVGTDTQYF
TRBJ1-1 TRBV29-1 CSVESQGGTEAFF
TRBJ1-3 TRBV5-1 CASSYTGGDSGNTIYF
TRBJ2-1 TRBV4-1 CASSRRDNTDNEQFF
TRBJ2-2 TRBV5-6 CASSYGTITGELFF
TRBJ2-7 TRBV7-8 CASSLQGLSLEQYF
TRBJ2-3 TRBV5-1 CASSRTGTSSDTQYF
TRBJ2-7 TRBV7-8 CASSLVGRAGGDEQYF
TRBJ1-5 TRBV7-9 CASSFGTGLNQPQHF
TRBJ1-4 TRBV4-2 CASSQERTTANEKLFF
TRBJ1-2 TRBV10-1 CASSESDRYGYTF
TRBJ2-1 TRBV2 CASSGGNTVNEQFF
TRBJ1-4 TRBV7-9 CASSIRTGGGEKLFF
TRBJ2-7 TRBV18 CASTIATGGGTYEQYF
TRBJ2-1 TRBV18 CASSTDRVGNEQFF
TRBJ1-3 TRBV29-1 CSPGGFLPGNTIYF
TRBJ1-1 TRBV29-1 CSVEVQGVFLRVEAFF